A single sample gave rise to the 2 T cell receptor beta chains below, sequenced in a study of blood T cell repertoires in COVID-19. TCRdb's table, derived via immunoSEQ multiplex PCR, lists solely in-frame clones and lacks some. The sample lists 160,000 or so clones, 70% to 90% seen once, with around 4% in the top ten. The sequenced sample was peripheral blood. Receptors were obtained from a woman between 65 and 79 years old with acute or convalescent COVID-19.

The chain links TRBV6-5 to TRBJ1-5; D ambiguous. The germline gives CDR1 MNHEY, CDR2 SVGAGI. CDR3 length: 14 amino acids. Trimming shortened V by 5 bases and J by 6 bases, and 14 bases separated the two germline ends. CDR3 loop: CASSQSRGSQPQHF. The CDR3 DNA reads as TGTGCCAGCAGTCAAAGTCGGGGATCTCAGCCCCAGCATTTT.

The chain is built from TRBV5-1 and TRBJ1-4, with D possibly being TRBD1 (5 bases). Trimming cost V 4 bases and J 7 bases, with 11 bases left between them. Germline loops: CDR1 SGHRS, CDR2 YFSETQ. The length of the CDR3 is 13 residues. The CDR3 spells CASSPVQGEKLFF. CDR3 sequence (DNA): TGCGCCAGCAGCCCCGTGCAGGGTGAAAAACTGTTTTTT.